Below are 16 T cell receptor beta chains sequenced from a single sample in a study of cytomegalovirus exposure and HLA in healthy donors. PCR involved 60 Vbeta and 13 Jbeta primers. Some clones are missing from TCRdb's copy, which holds only in-frame ones; the method was immunoSEQ multiplex PCR. The sample includes some 150,000 clones, around 81% seen only once; the top ten take about 2.8%. Sequenced: PBMCs. Receptor source: a male donor in good health and CMV-seronegative.

The V call is TRBV5-4, the J call TRBJ2-5; a possible D gene is TRBD1 (6 bases). The J call could be wrong; TRBJ2-7 is a better fit for the DNA end. Germline CDR1 is SGHNT and CDR2 is YYREEE (reference sequence). CDR3 size: 15 residues. The CDR3, as DNA: TGTGCCAGCAGCCTAGGGGGTAGAAGCTCCTACGAGCAGTACTTC. Translating gives CASSLGGRSSYEQYF.

The chain links TRBV2 to TRBJ2-3, with TRBD2 identical over 13 bases. The CDR3 extends over 15 amino acids. V was pared by 5 bases and J by 3 bases, with 2 bases of the junction left unmatched. Germline values: CDR1 SNHLY, CDR2 FYNNEI. In DNA, the CDR3 is TGTGCCAGCAGTCGACTAGCGGGGGGAACAGATACGCAGTATTTT. It codes for CASSRLAGGTDTQYF.

The chain has TRBV15 and TRBJ2-5, with TRBD1 as a possible D gene (5 bases). Germline CDR1 and CDR2: LNHNV and YYDKDF (reference sequence). This CDR3 has 14 amino acids. Trimming pared 4 bases from V and 5 bases from J, leaving 14 bases between. This CDR3 is CATSTKDSLETQYF. The CDR3 bases are TGTGCCACCAGCACAAAAGACAGTCTGGAGACCCAGTACTTC. Filled out from reference TRBV15 and TRBJ2-5, the complete variable domain reads DAMVIQNPRYQVTQFGKPVTLSCSQTLNHNVMYWYQQKSSQAPKLLFHYYDKDFNNEADTPDNFQSRRPNTSFCFLDIRSPGLGDTAMYLCATSTKDSLETQYFGPGTRLLVL.

In this sample, this clone turned up a few times. The chain combines TRBV7-2 with TRBJ1-1; 7 positions match TRBD1. V dropped 5 bases and J dropped 5; count of bases not matched to a gene: 8. Germline assignment: CDR1 SGHTA and CDR2 FQGNSA. The CDR3 length is 14 residues. CDR3 residues: CASSRDRVGTEAFF. CDR3 bases: TGTGCCAGCAGCCGTGACAGGGTAGGGACTGAAGCTTTCTTT.

About this clone: One junction end does not reproduce the germline sequence, and a read error may be involved. The chain combines TRBV7-9 with TRBJ1-4, with 7 nucleotides matching TRBD1. The germline CDR1 and CDR2 sequences are SEHNR and FQNEAQ (reference sequence). The CDR3 contains 15 residues. The CDR3 here is CSSIKSRDSNEKLFF. The DNA of the CDR3 is TGTTCCAGCATCAAATCCCGGGACAGTAATGAAAAACTGTTTTTT.

The CDR3 spells CATGLATSTGELFF. The CDR3 DNA follows: TGTGCCACCGGACTAGCGACGAGCACCGGGGAGCTGTTTTTT. The V call is TRBV19, the J call TRBJ2-2; 9 bases match TRBD2. The V gene's germline CDR1 is LNHDA and CDR2 SQIVND (reference sequence). The CDR3 is made up of 14 amino acids. V lost 10 bases and J lost 4; bases outside the gene matches: 7.

The chain uses TRBV19 and TRBJ2-7; D is unclear. The V gene lost 3 bases and the J gene lost 4 bases, with 13 bases spanning the gap. The CDR3 length is 14 residues. CDR1 is LNHDA, CDR2 SQIVND, per germline (reference sequence). DNA for the CDR3: TGTGCCAGTAGTATTGGTCCGGGTGGATACGAGCAGTACTTC. It translates to CASSIGPGGYEQYF.

This clone is a singleton in its sample. The gene calls are TRBV27 and TRBJ2-7, with 8 positions matching TRBD1. The CDR3 is made up of 16 amino acids. V was pared by 11 bases and J by 0 bases, with 15 bases of the junction left unmatched. Germline-derived CDR1 and CDR2 are MNHEY and SMNVEV (reference sequence). The CDR3 is CARGSISGTGSYEQYF. DNA of the CDR3: TGTGCCCGCGGATCCATCTCCGGGACAGGCTCCTACGAGCAGTACTTC.

This clone was recorded a few times. The V gene is TRBV18, the J gene TRBJ1-1; no clear D. Between the trimmed V and J ends, which lost 3 bases and 7 bases, there was a span of 12 bases. Germline assignment: CDR1 KGHSH and CDR2 LQKENI. This CDR3 has 13 residues. The CDR3 bases are TGTGCCAGCTCACCCAGGTCCGGCGATGAAGCTTTCTTT. It is translated as CASSPRSGDEAFF.

The rearrangement links TRBV4-2 to TRBJ2-3; weak D call: TRBD1 (7 bases). V was shortened by 0 bases and J by 2 bases, with 12 bases between the two germline ends. The CDR3 loop spans 16 amino acids. Looked up from germline, CDR1 is LGHNA and CDR2 is YNFKEQ. CDR3 in amino acids: CASSQERGQTTDTQYF. CDR3 DNA sequence: TGTGCCAGCAGCCAAGAGCGGGGACAGACCACAGATACGCAGTATTTT.

This rearrangement joins TRBV11-3 to TRBJ1-1; TRBD1 aligns across 9 bases. V trimming: 1 base; J trimming: 6 bases; junction bases outside the gene matches: 0. The CDR3 covers 13 residues. CDR1 SGHNT and CDR2 YENEEA come from the germline V gene. The CDR3, as DNA: TGTGCCAGCAGCTTAGGGACAGGGGCTGAAGCTTTCTTT. Translating it yields CASSLGTGAEAFF.

As DNA, the CDR3 is TGCAGCGTTGTCTCCACGGGACAGTTTTATGGCTACACCTTC. This gives the protein CSVVSTGQFYGYTF. The genes are TRBV29-1 and TRBJ1-2; TRBD1 matches at 7 bases. V was pared by 4 bases and J by 5 bases, with 10 bases of the junction left unmatched. Germline CDR1 is SQVTM and CDR2 is ANQGSEA. This CDR3 is 14 amino acids long.

The chain uses TRBV29-1 and TRBJ2-2; D is perhaps TRBD2 (6 bases). Trimming cost V 7 bases and J 8 bases, with 14 bases left between them. Germline V gene sequence: CDR1 SQVTM, CDR2 ANQGSEA. The CDR3 has 12 amino acids. CDR3 nucleotides: TGCAGCGCCACCTGGGGGGTTGGGGAGCTGTTTTTT. Its protein is CSATWGVGELFF.

This CDR3 is CASSETPVTSYEQYF. The CDR3 DNA reads TGTGCCAGCAGTGAAACCCCGGTAACCTCCTACGAGCAGTACTTC. This chain links TRBV2 with TRBJ2-7; no clear D. V lost 2 bases, J lost 0 bases, and 11 bases lay in between. The CDR3 spans 15 residues. Germline values: CDR1 SNHLY, CDR2 FYNNEI.

As regards this clone: The junction and the germline gene differ at one end; a read error may be behind it. This sequence joins TRBV7-9 and TRBJ2-1, with 9 bases identical to TRBD2. The CDR3 has 16 amino acids. CDR1 and CDR2 (germline): SEHNR, FQNEAQ (reference sequence). The CDR3 loop reads CARSLGASGTPGEQFF. CDR3 in DNA: TGTGCCCGCAGCTTAGGGGCTAGCGGGACTCCAGGTGAGCAGTTCTTC.

The chain recombines TRBV6-5 with TRBJ1-2; D uncertain. The CDR3 length is 11 residues. Trimming pared 2 bases from V and 10 bases from J, leaving 8 bases between. Germline V CDR1 and CDR2: MNHEY, SVGAGI. CDR3 DNA: TGTGCCAGCAGTTACATCGGGTCCTACACCTTC. Translated, it gives CASSYIGSYTF.